The source of this TCR beta chain is a study of T cell repertoires in ileal Crohn's disease. The time point is: neoterminal ileum biopsy at postoperative endoscopy, about 6 months after surgery. TCRB immunosequencing input was five hundred nanograms of biopsy DNA per sample. Sequencing used immunoSEQ multiplex PCR; TCRdb keeps in-frame clones, though not all of them. Among about 15,000 clones listed, approximately 80% were seen once. The CDR3 is 15 amino acids. CDR1 and CDR2 (germline): SNHLY, FYNNEI. V was cut by 6 bases and J by 7 bases, with 18 bases left in between. This TCR was sampled from an adult with Crohn's disease. The gene calls are TRBV2 and TRBJ1-4, with TRBD1 as a possible D gene (5 bases). The sequencing input was ileal tissue. CDR3 DNA: TGTGCCAGCAGGACGGGCGGGGGGAGAAGTGAAAAACTGTTTTTT. Encoded protein: CASRTGGGRSEKLFF.